This entry lists 17 T cell receptor beta chains sequenced from one sample in a study of OX40 agonist ivuxolimab in advanced cancers. TCRdb's copy holds only in-frame clones and misses some; the assay was immunoSEQ multiplex PCR. The sample contains approximately 91,000 clones, roughly 87% of which appear only once. Sample: CD4+ or CD8+ T cells sorted from blood, taken in a trial of the OX40 agonist ivuxolimab. All receptors derive from an adult with an advanced solid tumor such as melanoma, head and neck, liver or kidney cancer.

The V gene is TRBV4-1, the J gene TRBJ1-1; possible D gene TRBD1, 5 bases. The CDR3 loop spans 15 amino acids. Germline-derived CDR1 and CDR2 are MGHRA and YSYEKL. The V and J ends lost 2 bases and 8 bases respectively, with 18 bases between them. The CDR3 loop reads CASSQWGSRYKEAFF. As DNA, the CDR3 is TGCGCCAGCAGCCAATGGGGGTCGCGCTATAAAGAAGCTTTCTTT.

The gene calls are TRBV25-1 and TRBJ1-5, with 7 positions matching TRBD1. The CDR3 length is 15 residues. The V gene end was trimmed by 6 bases and the J gene end by 3 bases; junction bases not matched to a gene: 8. Germline loops: CDR1 MGHDK, CDR2 SYGVNS. CDR3 DNA sequence: TGTGCCAGCAGCGAACAGGGGCTCGCCAATCAGCCCCAGCATTTT. The encoded protein is CASSEQGLANQPQHF.

The J gene is TRBJ2-3, the V gene TRBV2; possible D gene TRBD1, 5 bases. In germline, CDR1 is SNHLY, CDR2 FYNNEI. Deletions cut 7 bases from V and 0 bases from J, with 11 bases between. This CDR3 comprises 14 residues. The chain's CDR3 is CASKPRVSTDTQYF. Here the CDR3 DNA reads TGTGCCAGCAAACCCAGGGTGAGCACAGATACGCAGTATTTT.

The V gene is TRBV5-1, the J gene TRBJ2-2; 8 bases are a match to TRBD1. The CDR3 contains 15 residues. V was pared by 9 bases and J by 6 bases, with 13 bases of the junction left unmatched. Per the germline V gene, CDR1 is SGHRS and CDR2 is YFSETQ. This CDR3 reads CATTQGVIGSGELFF. CDR3 nucleotide sequence: TGCGCCACCACACAGGGGGTAATTGGCTCCGGGGAGCTGTTTTTT.

This chain links TRBV18 with TRBJ2-7, with 7 bases aligning to TRBD1. CDR1 and CDR2 from the germline V gene are KGHSH and LQKENI. There are 15 residues in the CDR3. Trimming cost V 6 bases and J 3 bases; bases outside gene matches: 11. CDR3 sequence: CASSLRGQPLYEQYF. DNA of the CDR3: TGTGCCAGCTCCCTGAGGGGACAGCCTCTCTACGAGCAGTACTTC.

The chain uses TRBV27 and TRBJ1-6, with D uncertain. The ends were cut back, 7 bases at V and 0 bases at J, with 4 bases in the middle. This CDR3 is built from 13 residues. Germline V gene lookup returns CDR1 MNHEY and CDR2 SMNVEV (reference sequence). CDR3 DNA: TGTGCCAGCACCAACTCCTATAATTCACCCCTCCACTTT. Encoded protein: CASTNSYNSPLHF.

Points on this clone: The CDR3 end shows no conserved phenylalanine or tryptophan, and so a read error is likely. CDR3 region: CASSEERVYNSPLHL. CDR3 sequence (DNA): TGTGCCAGCAGTGAAGAAAGGGTTTATAATTCACCCCTCCACCTT. The chain recombines TRBV2 with TRBJ1-6; D is unclear. This CDR3 spans 15 amino acids. The V end was cut by 1 base, the J end by 4 bases, with 8 bases between. Germline CDR1 SNHLY, CDR2 FYNNEI.

About this clone: The CDR3 does not close with the conserved phenylalanine or tryptophan, likely indicating a read error. DNA for the CDR3: TGTGCCAGCAGTGACCGGCGCAGCTCCTATAATTCACCCCTCCACCTT. This codes for CASSDRRSSYNSPLHL. The chain carries TRBV6-4 and TRBJ1-6; D uncertain. Germline lookup yields CDR1 MRHNA and CDR2 SNTAGT. Trimming removed 2 bases at V and 0 bases at J, with 8 bases between. This CDR3 region has 16 residues.

The J gene is TRBJ2-5, the V gene TRBV7-7; perhaps TRBD1 as D (6 bases). The V gene's germline CDR1 is SSHAT and CDR2 FNYEAQ (reference sequence). Trimming left V 4 bases short and J 5 bases short, with 26 bases between. The CDR3 runs 18 residues. The DNA of the CDR3 is TGTGCCAGCAGCTCCATGATAGTGGGGGCGGGCCCCCCTGAGACCCAGTACTTC. Translated: CASSSMIVGAGPPETQYF.

This chain links TRBV9 with TRBJ2-6; D perhaps matches TRBD2 (6 bases). Germline V gene data show CDR1 as SGDLS and CDR2 as YYNGEE. The CDR3 is 16 residues long. Trimming cost V 5 bases and J 3 bases, with 15 bases left between them. The CDR3 DNA reads as TGTGCCAGCAGTTCTCGGGCGGGGATTGGGGCCAACGTCCTGACTTTC. Amino acids: CASSSRAGIGANVLTF. The entire variable domain, with the rest obtained from reference TRBV9 and TRBJ2-6, is as follows: DSGVTQTPKHLITATGQRVTLRCSPRSGDLSVYWYQQSLDQGLQFLIQYYNGEERAKGNILERFSAQQFPDLHSELNLSSLELGDSALYFCASSSRAGIGANVLTFGAGSRLTVL.

V is TRBV5-1 and J is TRBJ1-2; 7 bases map to TRBD1. Trimming removed 4 bases from V and 8 bases from J; junction bases left unmatched: 11. In germline, CDR1 is SGHRS, CDR2 YFSETQ. The CDR3 runs 14 residues. CDR3 region: CASSRTQGTSGYTF. DNA for the CDR3: TGCGCCAGCAGCCGAACACAGGGGACGAGCGGCTACACCTTC.

The chain uses TRBV28 and TRBJ2-3, with 9 nucleotides matching TRBD2. Germline V gene data show CDR1 as MDHEN and CDR2 as SYDVKM. Germline trimming cut 10 bases from V and 4 bases from J; bases unmatched to any gene: 9. The CDR3 loop spans 14 amino acids. CDR3 in DNA: TGTGCCATCGTACAGGGCGGGGGGGCAGATACGCAGTATTTT. It yields the protein CAIVQGGGADTQYF.

The chain carries TRBV11-2 and TRBJ2-2; 7 nucleotides align to TRBD1. This CDR3 spans 15 amino acids. Looked up from germline, CDR1 is SGHAT and CDR2 is FQNNGV. Unmatched junction bases numbered 1, after V lost 3 bases and J lost 0 bases. The CDR3 loop is CASSLDRPNTGELFF. The CDR3 bases are TGTGCCAGCAGCTTGGACAGGCCGAACACCGGGGAGCTGTTTTTT.

In DNA form, the CDR3 reads TGCGCCAGCAGCCAAACGGGGGCAGAGGTAACCTATGGCTACACCTTC. This codes for CASSQTGAEVTYGYTF. The chain carries TRBV4-1 and TRBJ1-2, with a weak D call TRBD1 (6 bases). The CDR3 is 16 residues long. Germline CDR1 is MGHRA and CDR2 is YSYEKL. With 2 bases removed from V and 4 bases from J, the gap between germline ends came to 17 bases.

In DNA form, the CDR3 reads TGTGCCAGCAGTTTGAGGTCGGGAGATCAGCCCCAGCATTTT. Its protein is CASSLRSGDQPQHF. V gene TRBV28 combines with J gene TRBJ1-5; D is undetermined. Deletions cut 3 bases from V and 5 bases from J, with 11 bases between. Germline assignment: CDR1 MDHEN and CDR2 SYDVKM. This CDR3 comprises 14 residues.

The chain employs TRBV18 and TRBJ1-2; 8 bases fit TRBD1. Per the germline V gene, CDR1 is KGHSH and CDR2 is LQKENI. V trimming: 6 bases; J trimming: 8 bases; junction bases outside the gene matches: 8. This CDR3 spans 13 amino acids. The DNA for the CDR3 is TGTGCCAGCTCCCAAGGACAGGGCGAAGGCTACACCTTC. This sequence encodes CASSQGQGEGYTF.

The chain's CDR3 is CASSSGQGMSHEQFF. The CDR3 nucleotides read TGCGCCAGCAGCTCCGGACAGGGAATGAGCCATGAGCAGTTCTTC. The chain is built from TRBV5-1 and TRBJ2-1; 8 positions agree with TRBD1. Germline loops: CDR1 SGHRS, CDR2 YFSETQ. With 3 bases clipped from V and 8 bases from J, the junction kept 10 bases outside the gene matches. This CDR3 comprises 15 residues. Combining the CDR3 with reference TRBV5-1 and TRBJ2-1 gives the whole variable domain KAGVTQTPRYLIKTRGQQVTLSCSPISGHRSVSWYQQTPGQGLQFLFEYFSETQRNKGNFPGRFSGRQFSNSRSEMNVSTLELGDSALYLCASSSGQGMSHEQFFGPGTRLTVL.